These 17 T cell receptor beta chains were sequenced from one sample in a study of prognosis after radiotherapy for stage I lung cancer. Genomic DNA provided the template from which TCR beta CDR3 was amplified by two-round multiplex PCR. First-round PCR amplification was performed with primers specific to each TRBV and TRBJ gene. MiXCR, applied by TCRdb to the multiplex PCR reads, yields one record per CDR3 protein. The sample includes approximately 20,000 distinct CDR3 sequences, about 27% of them seen just once. Sequences were derived from PBMCs, sampled before or after stereotactic body radiation therapy (not recorded which). All receptors come from a donor at least 50 years old with non-small cell lung cancer.

In this sample, this clonotype turned up many times. The chain combines TRBV12-3 or TRBV12-4 with TRBJ1-5, with D unclear. CDR3 size: 14 residues. The V end was cut by 5 bases, the J end by 0 bases, with 8 bases between. CDR3 in DNA: TGTGCCAGCAGTACACAGACTAGCAATCAGCCCCAGCATTTT. Translating it yields CASSTQTSNQPQHF.

To note about this clonotype: Because the CDR3 is missing its conserved closing phenylalanine or tryptophan, this is likely a read error. The rearrangement uses TRBV7-8 and TRBJ1-5, with a tentative D call TRBD1 (6 bases). The CDR3 is made up of 14 amino acids. Germline loops: CDR1 SGHVS, CDR2 FQNEAQ. CDR3: CASSLAGVNQPQHY. Here the CDR3 DNA reads TGTGCCAGTAGCTTAGCAGGGGTTAATCAGCCCCAGCATTAT.

At least ten counts were recorded for this clonotype. This rearrangement joins TRBV20-1 to TRBJ2-3; 8 nucleotides line up with TRBD2. The CDR3 contains 14 residues. The germline CDR1 and CDR2 sequences are DFQATT and SNEGSKA (reference sequence). V gave up 0 bases and J gave up 4 bases; unmatched junction bases: 3. The CDR3 coding sequence is TGCAGTGCTAGAGACGGACTAGCCCCAGATACGCAGTATTTT. It translates to CSARDGLAPDTQYF.

Comment on this clonotype: The junction departs from the called germline gene at one end, perhaps through a read error. CDR3 nucleotide sequence: TGTTCCAGCAGTTACGCAGGGAGCCTTGGAGCTTTCTTT. It specifies CSSSYAGSLGAFF. The J gene is TRBJ1-1, the V gene TRBV6-5; D is perhaps TRBD1 (5 bases). The CDR3 sequence is 13 residues long. CDR1 is MNHEY, CDR2 SVGAGI, per germline.

This clonotype was picked up many times. The V and J genes are TRBV2 and TRBJ1-5; D perhaps matches TRBD1 (6 bases). Germline values: CDR1 SNHLY, CDR2 FYNNEI. This CDR3 is 15 amino acids long. Trimming removed 4 bases at V and 9 bases at J, with 19 bases between. The CDR3 coding sequence is TGTGCCAGCAGTGCAGGGATGAGGGGGTCGGGGCCCCAGCATTTT. Translating it yields CASSAGMRGSGPQHF.

Concerning this clonotype: One end of the junction does not line up with germline, which may come from a read error. The rearrangement joins TRBV4-1 to TRBJ1-5; TRBD1 is a possible D gene (5 bases). The CDR3 consists of 15 residues. CDR1 is MGHRA, CDR2 YSYEKL, per germline. The CDR3 nucleotides read TGCGCCAGCAGCTTCCGGGGCAACAACACTCAGCCCCAGCATTTC. It encodes CASSFRGNNTQPQHF.

In DNA, the CDR3 is TGTGCCAGGGCCGGGACAGGGGACATCTCCTACGAGCAGTACTTC. It encodes CARAGTGDISYEQYF. The chain carries TRBV27 and TRBJ2-7, with TRBD1 matching 10 bases. Germline-derived CDR1 and CDR2 are MNHEY and SMNVEV (reference sequence). This CDR3 contains 15 residues. Losses at the gene ends were 9 bases for V and 0 bases for J; bases not matched to a gene: 8.

The sample holds many counts of this clonotype. The rearrangement joins TRBV4-1 to TRBJ2-1; possibly TRBD2 for D (6 bases). Trimming shortened V by 1 base and J by 10 bases, and 11 bases separated the two germline ends. The germline gives CDR1 MGHRA, CDR2 YSYEKL. CDR3 length: 13 residues. CDR3 protein: CASSQALGREQFF. The CDR3 coding sequence is TGCGCCAGCAGCCAAGCTCTAGGGAGGGAGCAGTTCTTC.

The V gene is TRBV7-9, the J gene TRBJ2-1; no definite D call. Trimming removed 2 bases from V and 6 bases from J, with 8 bases in between. The CDR3 runs 13 residues. CDR1 and CDR2 from the germline V gene are SEHNR and FQNEAQ (reference sequence). DNA of the CDR3: TGTGCCAGCAGCTTAACCCCGCGCAATGAGCAGTTCTTC. Translation: CASSLTPRNEQFF.

This clonotype occurred many times. The chain recombines TRBV30 with TRBJ2-5, with D tentatively TRBD1 (5 bases). Germline lookup yields CDR1 GTSNPN and CDR2 SVGIG (reference sequence). Trimming pared 1 base from V and 5 bases from J, leaving 5 bases between. The CDR3 runs 11 residues. CDR3 sequence (DNA): TGTGCCTGGAGTGAGGGGGAGACCCAGTACTTC. Its translation is CAWSEGETQYF.

In the case of this clonotype: One end of the junction is discordant with germline, which a read error may explain. The chain combines TRBV3-1 with TRBJ2-7; 9 nucleotides match TRBD2. The CDR3 covers 15 residues. The V gene's germline CDR1 is LGHDT and CDR2 YNNKEL (reference sequence). The CDR3 sequence is CASSPETSGTYEKYF. The CDR3 DNA reads TGTGCCAGCAGCCCCGAGACTAGCGGAACCTACGAGAAGTACTTC.

This clonotype is categorized as hyperexpanded (1% or more). An end of the junction differs from the germline gene, which may be a read error. The V gene is TRBV2, the J gene TRBJ1-4; possible D gene TRBD1, 6 bases. Germline-derived CDR1 and CDR2 are SNHLY and FYNNEI. The CDR3 contains 14 residues. The CDR3 protein is CASSEDRRDEKLFF. The DNA for the CDR3 is TGTGCCAGCAGCGAAGACAGGAGGGATGAAAAACTGTTTTTT.

This clonotype was seen repeatedly, ten times or more. This sequence joins TRBV28 and TRBJ1-5; D unresolved. Trimming removed 3 bases from V and 5 bases from J, with 5 bases in between. The V gene's germline CDR1 is MDHEN and CDR2 SYDVKM. This CDR3 comprises 12 residues. The CDR3 nucleotides are TGTGCCAGCAGTTTTACGGATCAGCCCCAGCATTTT. This translates into CASSFTDQPQHF.

This clonotype was observed at least ten times. The chain couples TRBV7-6 to TRBJ2-7; 10 nucleotides align to TRBD2. This CDR3 region has 14 residues. CDR1 and CDR2 (germline): SGHVS, FNYEAQ. V dropped 6 bases and J dropped 1; count of bases not matched to a gene: 3. The DNA of the CDR3 is TGTGCCAGCAGGGCTAGCGGGAGTTCCTACGAGCAGTACTTC. As protein: CASRASGSSYEQYF.

About this clonotype itself: A much bigger clone sits one base away, suggesting this may be a read error. The chain employs TRBV4-1 and TRBJ1-5; no clear D gene. The V end lost 5 bases, the J end lost 0 bases, and 14 bases lay between the germline ends. The germline gives CDR1 MGHRA, CDR2 YSYEKL. The CDR3 spans 16 residues. The DNA of the CDR3 is TGCGCCAGCAGCGGCCGGGATAAGTCTAGCAATCAGCCCCAGCATTTT. Protein sequence: CASSGRDKSSNQPQHF.

Note on this clonotype: This may be a read error, as it is one base from a much larger clone. This sequence joins TRBV14 and TRBJ1-1; D not certain. CDR1 and CDR2 from the germline V gene are SGHDN and FVKESK. CDR3 length equals 15 residues. This chain's CDR3 is CVSSQGRHRNTEAFF. In DNA, the CDR3 is TGTGTCAGCAGCCAAGGACGACACCGGAACACTGAAGCTTTCTTT.

The sample holds many counts of this clonotype. CDR3 in DNA: TGCGCCAGCAGAGAGCCGGTTAGTGAAAAACTGTTTTTT. Amino acids: CASREPVSEKLFF. The gene calls are TRBV5-1 and TRBJ1-4, with D uncertain. CDR1 and CDR2 from the germline V gene are SGHRS and YFSETQ. The V gene lost 5 bases and the J gene lost 7 bases, with 12 bases spanning the gap. The CDR3 contains 13 residues.